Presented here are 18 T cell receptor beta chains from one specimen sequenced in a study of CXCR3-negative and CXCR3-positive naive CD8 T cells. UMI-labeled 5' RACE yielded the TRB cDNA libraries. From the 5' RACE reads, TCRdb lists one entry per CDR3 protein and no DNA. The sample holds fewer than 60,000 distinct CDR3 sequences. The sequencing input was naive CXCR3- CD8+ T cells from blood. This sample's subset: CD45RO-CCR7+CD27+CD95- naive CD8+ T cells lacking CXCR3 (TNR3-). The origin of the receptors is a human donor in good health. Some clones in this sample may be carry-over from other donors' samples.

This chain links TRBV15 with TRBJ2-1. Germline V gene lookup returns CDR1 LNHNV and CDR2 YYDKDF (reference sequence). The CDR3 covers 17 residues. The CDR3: CATSRDKSSGAYNEQFF.

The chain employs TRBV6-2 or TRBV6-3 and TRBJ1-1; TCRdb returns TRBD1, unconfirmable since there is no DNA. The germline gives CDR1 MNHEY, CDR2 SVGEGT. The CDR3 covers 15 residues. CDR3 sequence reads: CASSYSVQMNTEAFF.

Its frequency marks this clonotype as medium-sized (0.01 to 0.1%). The CDR3 sequence is CASSQDWAGAPYEQYF. The rearrangement uses TRBV4-2 and TRBJ2-7; the D call of TRBD1 rests on TCRdb alone, since no DNA is present to check it. CDR1 and CDR2 (germline): LGHNA, YNFKEQ. CDR3 size: 16 residues.

The CDR3: CSVEFVSGLPGAQGEQYF. The V and J genes are TRBV29-1 and TRBJ2-7; the D gene TCRdb calls, TRBD1, cannot be checked with no DNA. The CDR3 covers 18 residues. Germline lookup yields CDR1 SQVTM and CDR2 ANQGSEA.

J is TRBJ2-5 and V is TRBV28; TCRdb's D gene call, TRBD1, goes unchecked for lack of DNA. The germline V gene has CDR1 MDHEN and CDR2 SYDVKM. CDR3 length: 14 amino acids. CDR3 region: CASNRAGARETQYF.

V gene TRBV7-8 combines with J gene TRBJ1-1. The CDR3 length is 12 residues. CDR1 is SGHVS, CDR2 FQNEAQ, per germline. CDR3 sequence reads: CASSPHREGAFF.

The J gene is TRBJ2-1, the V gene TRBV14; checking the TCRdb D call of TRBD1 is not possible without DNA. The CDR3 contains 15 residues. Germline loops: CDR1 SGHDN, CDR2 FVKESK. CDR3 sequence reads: CASSQDWTAYNEQFF.

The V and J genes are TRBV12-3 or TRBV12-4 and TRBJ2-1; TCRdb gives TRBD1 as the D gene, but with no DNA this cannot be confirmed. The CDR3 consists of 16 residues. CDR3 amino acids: CASSYSGGAPYNEQFF.

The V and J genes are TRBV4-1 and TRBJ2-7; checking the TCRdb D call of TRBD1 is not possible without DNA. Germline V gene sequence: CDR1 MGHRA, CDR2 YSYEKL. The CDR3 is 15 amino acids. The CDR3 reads CASSQIRDGIDEQYF.

CDR3 loop: CAIPRRSYEQYF. This chain uses TRBV3-1 with TRBJ2-7. The CDR3 totals 12 residues. Germline CDR1 reads LGHDT; CDR2 reads YNNKEL (reference sequence).

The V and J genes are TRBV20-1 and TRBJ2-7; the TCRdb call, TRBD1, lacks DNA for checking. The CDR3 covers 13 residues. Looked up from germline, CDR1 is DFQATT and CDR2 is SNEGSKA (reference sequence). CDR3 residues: CSARDRVAYEQYF.

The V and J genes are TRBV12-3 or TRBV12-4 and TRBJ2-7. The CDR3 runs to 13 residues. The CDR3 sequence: CASSAGAASEQYF.

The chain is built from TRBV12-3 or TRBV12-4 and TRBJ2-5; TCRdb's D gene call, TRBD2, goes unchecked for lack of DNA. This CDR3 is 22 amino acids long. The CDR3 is CASSLEIGDSEEWRADQETQYF.

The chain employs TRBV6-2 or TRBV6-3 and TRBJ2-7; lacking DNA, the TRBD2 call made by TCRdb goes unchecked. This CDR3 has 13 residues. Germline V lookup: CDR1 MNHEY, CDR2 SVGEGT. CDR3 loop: CASSFREGYEQYF.

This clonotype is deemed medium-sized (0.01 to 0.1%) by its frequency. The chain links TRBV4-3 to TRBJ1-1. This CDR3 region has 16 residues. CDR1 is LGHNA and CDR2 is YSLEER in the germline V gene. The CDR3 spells CASSPSWDSGNTEAFF.

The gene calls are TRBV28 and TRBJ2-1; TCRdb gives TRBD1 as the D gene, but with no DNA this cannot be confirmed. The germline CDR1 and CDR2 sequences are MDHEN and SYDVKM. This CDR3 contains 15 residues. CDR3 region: CASSFSLQGANEQFF.

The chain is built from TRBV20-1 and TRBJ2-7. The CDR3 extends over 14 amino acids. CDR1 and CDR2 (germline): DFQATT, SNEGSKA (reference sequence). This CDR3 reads CSVRDAGRTYEQYF.

CDR3 loop: CSVPRGSGYNEQFF. This chain joins TRBV29-1 and TRBJ2-1; TCRdb's D call of TRBD2 is untestable without DNA. The germline V gene has CDR1 SQVTM and CDR2 ANQGSEA. This CDR3 comprises 14 residues.